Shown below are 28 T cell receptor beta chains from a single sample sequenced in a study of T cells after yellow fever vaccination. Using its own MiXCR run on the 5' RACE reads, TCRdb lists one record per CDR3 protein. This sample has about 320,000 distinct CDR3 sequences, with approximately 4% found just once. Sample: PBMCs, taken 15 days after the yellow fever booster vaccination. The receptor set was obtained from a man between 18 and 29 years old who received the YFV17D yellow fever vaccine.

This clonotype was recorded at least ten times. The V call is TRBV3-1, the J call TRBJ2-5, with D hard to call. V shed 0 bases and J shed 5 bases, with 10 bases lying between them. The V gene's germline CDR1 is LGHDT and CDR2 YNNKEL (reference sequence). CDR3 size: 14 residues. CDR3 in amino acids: CASSQEGRRETQYF. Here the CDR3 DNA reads TGTGCCAGCAGCCAAGAGGGAAGGCGGGAGACCCAGTACTTC.

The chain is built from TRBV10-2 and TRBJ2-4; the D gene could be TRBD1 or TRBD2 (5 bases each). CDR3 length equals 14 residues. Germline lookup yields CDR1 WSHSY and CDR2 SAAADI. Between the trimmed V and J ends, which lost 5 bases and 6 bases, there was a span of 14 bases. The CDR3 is CASSHGRGSNIQYF. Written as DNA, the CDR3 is TGCGCCAGCAGTCACGGACGGGGCTCAAACATTCAGTACTTC.

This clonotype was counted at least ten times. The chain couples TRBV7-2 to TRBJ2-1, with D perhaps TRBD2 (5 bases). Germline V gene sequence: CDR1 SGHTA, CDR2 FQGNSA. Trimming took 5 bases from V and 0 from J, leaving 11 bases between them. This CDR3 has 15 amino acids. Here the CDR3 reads CASSITLGSYNEQFF. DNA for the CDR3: TGTGCCAGCAGCATAACACTAGGCTCCTACAATGAGCAGTTCTTC.

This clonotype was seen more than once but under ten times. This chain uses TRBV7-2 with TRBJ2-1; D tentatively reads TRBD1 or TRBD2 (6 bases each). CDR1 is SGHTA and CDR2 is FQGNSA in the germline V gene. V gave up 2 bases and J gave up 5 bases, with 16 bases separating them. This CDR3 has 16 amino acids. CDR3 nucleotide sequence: TGTGCCAGCAGCTTATGGAGGGTAAGACAGGACAATGAGCAGTTCTTC. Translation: CASSLWRVRQDNEQFF.

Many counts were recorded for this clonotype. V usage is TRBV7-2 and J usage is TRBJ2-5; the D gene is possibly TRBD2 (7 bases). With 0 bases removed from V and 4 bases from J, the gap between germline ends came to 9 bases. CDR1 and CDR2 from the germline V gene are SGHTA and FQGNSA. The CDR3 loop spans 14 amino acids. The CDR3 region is CASSLAGGRETQYF. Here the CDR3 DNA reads TGTGCCAGCAGCTTAGCGGGGGGGCGAGAGACCCAGTACTTC.

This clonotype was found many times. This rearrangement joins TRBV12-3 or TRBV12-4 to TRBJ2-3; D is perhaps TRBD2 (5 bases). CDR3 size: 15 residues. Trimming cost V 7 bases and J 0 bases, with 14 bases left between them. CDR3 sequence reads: CASTHFGGSTDTQYF. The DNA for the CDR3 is TGTGCCAGCACCCATTTCGGCGGGAGCACAGATACGCAGTATTTT.

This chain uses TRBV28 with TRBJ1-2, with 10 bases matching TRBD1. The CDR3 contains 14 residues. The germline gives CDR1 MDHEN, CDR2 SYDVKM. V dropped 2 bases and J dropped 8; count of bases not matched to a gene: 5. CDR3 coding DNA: TGTGCCAGCAGTTTAAGGGACAGGGGAATGGGCTACACCTTC. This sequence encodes CASSLRDRGMGYTF.

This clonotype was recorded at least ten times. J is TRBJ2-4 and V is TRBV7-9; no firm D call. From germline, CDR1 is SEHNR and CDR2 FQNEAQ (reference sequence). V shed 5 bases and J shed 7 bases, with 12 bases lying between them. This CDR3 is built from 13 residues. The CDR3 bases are TGTGCCAGCAGCCCCGGCCATTGGAACATTCAGTACTTC. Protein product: CASSPGHWNIQYF.

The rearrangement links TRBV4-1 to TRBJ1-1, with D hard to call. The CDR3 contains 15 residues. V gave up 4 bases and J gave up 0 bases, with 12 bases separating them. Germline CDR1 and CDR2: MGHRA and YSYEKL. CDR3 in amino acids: CASSLTGRMNTEAFF. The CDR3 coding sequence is TGCGCCAGCAGCCTTACCGGACGGATGAACACTGAAGCTTTCTTT.

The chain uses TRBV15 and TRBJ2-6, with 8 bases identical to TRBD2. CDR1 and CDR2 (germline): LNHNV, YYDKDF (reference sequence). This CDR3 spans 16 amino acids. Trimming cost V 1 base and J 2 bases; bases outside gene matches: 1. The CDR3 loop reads CATSRVGGAGANVLTF. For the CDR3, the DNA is TGTGCCACCAGCAGAGTCGGGGGGGCTGGGGCCAACGTCCTGACTTTC.

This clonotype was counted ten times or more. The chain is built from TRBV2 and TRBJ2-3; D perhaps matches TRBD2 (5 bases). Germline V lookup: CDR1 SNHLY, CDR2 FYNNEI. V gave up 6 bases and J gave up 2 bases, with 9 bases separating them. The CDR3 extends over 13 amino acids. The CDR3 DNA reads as TGTGCCAGCAGGAGCGGTTACACAGATACGCAGTATTTT. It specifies CASRSGYTDTQYF.

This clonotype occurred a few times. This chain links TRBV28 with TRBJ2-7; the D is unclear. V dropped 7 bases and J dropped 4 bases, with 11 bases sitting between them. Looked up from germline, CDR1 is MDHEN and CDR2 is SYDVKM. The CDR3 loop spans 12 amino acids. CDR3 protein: CASTSTDYEQYV. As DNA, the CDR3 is TGTGCCAGCACCTCGACCGATTACGAGCAGTACGTC.

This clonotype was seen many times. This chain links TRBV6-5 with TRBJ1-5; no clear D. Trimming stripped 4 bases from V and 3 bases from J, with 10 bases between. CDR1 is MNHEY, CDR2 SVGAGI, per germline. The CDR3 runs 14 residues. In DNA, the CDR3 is TGTGCCAGCAGTTCGGTTGGCTTCAATCAGCCCCAGCATTTT. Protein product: CASSSVGFNQPQHF.

For the CDR3, the DNA is TGTGCCAGCAGCTCCGGGACACTCGGGGGGTCGAACACTGAAGCTTTCTTT. Translation gives CASSSGTLGGSNTEAFF. V gene TRBV7-2 combines with J gene TRBJ1-1, with D possibly matching TRBD1 (6 bases). The CDR3 runs to 17 residues. CDR1 and CDR2 from the germline V gene are SGHTA and FQGNSA. V shed 4 bases and J shed 1 base, with 19 bases lying between them.

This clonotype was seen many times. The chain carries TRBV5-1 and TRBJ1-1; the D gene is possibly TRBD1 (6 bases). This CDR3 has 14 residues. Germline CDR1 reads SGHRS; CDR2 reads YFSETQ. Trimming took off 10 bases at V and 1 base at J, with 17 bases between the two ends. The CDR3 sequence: CASRAGATNTEAFF. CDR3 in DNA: TGCGCCTCCAGGGCAGGGGCAACGAACACTGAAGCTTTCTTT.

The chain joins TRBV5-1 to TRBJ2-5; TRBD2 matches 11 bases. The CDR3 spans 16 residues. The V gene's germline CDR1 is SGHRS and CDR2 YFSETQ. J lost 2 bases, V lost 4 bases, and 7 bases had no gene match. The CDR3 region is CASSPRLAGFQETQYF. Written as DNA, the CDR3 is TGCGCCAGCAGCCCCCGACTAGCGGGATTTCAAGAGACCCAGTACTTC. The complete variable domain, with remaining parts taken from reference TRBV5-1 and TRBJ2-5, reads KAGVTQTPRYLIKTRGQQVTLSCSPISGHRSVSWYQQTPGQGLQFLFEYFSETQRNKGNFPGRFSGRQFSNSRSEMNVSTLELGDSALYLCASSPRLAGFQETQYFGPGTRLLVL.

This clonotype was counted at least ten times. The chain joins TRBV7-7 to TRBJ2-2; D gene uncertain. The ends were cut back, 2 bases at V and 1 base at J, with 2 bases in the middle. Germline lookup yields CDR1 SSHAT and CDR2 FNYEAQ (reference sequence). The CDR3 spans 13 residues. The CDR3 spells CASSLRNTGELFF. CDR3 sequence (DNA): TGTGCCAGCAGCTTACGGAACACCGGGGAGCTGTTTTTT. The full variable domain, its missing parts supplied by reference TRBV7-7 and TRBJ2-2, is GAGVSQSPRYKVTKRGQDVTLRCDPISSHATLYWYQQALGQGPEFLTYFNYEAQPDKSGLPSDRFSAERPEGSISTLTIQRTEQRDSAMYRCASSLRNTGELFFGEGSRLTVL.

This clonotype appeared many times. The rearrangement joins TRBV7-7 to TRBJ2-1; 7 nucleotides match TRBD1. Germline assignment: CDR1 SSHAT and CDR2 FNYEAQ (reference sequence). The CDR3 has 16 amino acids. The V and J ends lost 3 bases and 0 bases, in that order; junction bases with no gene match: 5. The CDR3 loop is CASSLGSGGSYNEQFF. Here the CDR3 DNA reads TGTGCCAGCAGCTTGGGATCAGGGGGCTCCTACAATGAGCAGTTCTTC.

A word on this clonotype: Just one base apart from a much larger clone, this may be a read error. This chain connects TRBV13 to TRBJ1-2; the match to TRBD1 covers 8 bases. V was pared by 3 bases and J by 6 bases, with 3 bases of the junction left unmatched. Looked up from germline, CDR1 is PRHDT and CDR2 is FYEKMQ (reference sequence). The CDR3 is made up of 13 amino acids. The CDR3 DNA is TGTGCCAGCAGCTTCCAGGGGGCGAATGGCTACACCTTC. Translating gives CASSFQGANGYTF. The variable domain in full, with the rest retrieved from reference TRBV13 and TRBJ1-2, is AAGVIQSPRHLIKEKRETATLKCYPIPRHDTVYWYQQGPGQDPQFLISFYEKMQSDKGSIPDRFSAQQFSDYHSELNMSSLELGDSALYFCASSFQGANGYTFGSGTRLTVV.

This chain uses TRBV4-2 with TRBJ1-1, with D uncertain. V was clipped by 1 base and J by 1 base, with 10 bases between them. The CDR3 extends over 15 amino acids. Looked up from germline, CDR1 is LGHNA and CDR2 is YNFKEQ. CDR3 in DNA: TGTGCCAGCAGCCAAGCGCCTCAGGAGAACACTGAAGCTTTCTTT. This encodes CASSQAPQENTEAFF.

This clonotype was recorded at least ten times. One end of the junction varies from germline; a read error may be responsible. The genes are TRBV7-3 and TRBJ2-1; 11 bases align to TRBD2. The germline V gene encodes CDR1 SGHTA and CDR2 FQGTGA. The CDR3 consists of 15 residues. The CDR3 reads CASSITSGGYNEQFF. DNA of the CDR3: TGTGCCAGCAGCATAACTAGCGGGGGTTACAATGAGCAGTTCTTC.

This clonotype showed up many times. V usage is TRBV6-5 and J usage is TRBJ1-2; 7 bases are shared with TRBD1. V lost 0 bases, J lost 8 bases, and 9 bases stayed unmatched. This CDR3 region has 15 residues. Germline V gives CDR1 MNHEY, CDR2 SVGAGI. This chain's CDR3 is CASSYSASGGRGYTF. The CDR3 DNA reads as TGTGCCAGCAGTTACTCGGCGTCAGGGGGACGGGGCTACACCTTC.

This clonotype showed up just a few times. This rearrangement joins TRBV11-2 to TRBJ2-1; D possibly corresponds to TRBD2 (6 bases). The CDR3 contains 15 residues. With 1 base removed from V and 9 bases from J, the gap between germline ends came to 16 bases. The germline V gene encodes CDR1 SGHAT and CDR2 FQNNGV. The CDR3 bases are TGTGCCAGCAGCTTAGGGGTGGCTAGCGATCGTGAGCAGTTCTTC. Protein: CASSLGVASDREQFF. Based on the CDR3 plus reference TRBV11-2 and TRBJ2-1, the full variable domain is EAGVAQSPRYKIIEKRQSVAFWCNPISGHATLYWYQQILGQGPKLLIQFQNNGVVDDSQLPKDRFSAERLKGVDSTLKIQPAKLEDSAVYLCASSLGVASDREQFFGPGTRLTVL.

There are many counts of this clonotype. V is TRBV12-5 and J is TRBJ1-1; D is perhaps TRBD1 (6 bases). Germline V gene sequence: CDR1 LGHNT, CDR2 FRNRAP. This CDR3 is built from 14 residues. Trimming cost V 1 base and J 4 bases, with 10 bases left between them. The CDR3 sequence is CASGLGTGITEAFF. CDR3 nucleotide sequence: TGTGCTAGTGGTTTGGGAACAGGGATCACTGAAGCTTTCTTT.

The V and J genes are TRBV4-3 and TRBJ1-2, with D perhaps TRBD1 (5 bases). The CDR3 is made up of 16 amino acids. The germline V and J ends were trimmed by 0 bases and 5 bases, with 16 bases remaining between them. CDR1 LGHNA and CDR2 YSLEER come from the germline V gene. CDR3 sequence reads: CASSQEVAGGGYGYTF. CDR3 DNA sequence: TGCGCCAGCAGCCAAGAAGTTGCGGGGGGTGGTTATGGCTACACCTTC.

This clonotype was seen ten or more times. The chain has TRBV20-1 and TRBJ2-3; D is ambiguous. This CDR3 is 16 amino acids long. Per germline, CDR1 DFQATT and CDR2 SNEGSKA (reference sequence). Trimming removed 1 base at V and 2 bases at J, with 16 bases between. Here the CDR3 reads CSARVQSGSFTDTQYF. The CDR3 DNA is TGCAGTGCTAGAGTTCAGTCCGGGTCCTTCACAGATACGCAGTATTTT.

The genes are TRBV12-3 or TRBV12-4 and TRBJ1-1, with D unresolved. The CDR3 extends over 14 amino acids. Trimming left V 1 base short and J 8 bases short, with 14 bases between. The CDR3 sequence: CASSLVGNSREAFF. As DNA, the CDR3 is TGTGCCAGCAGTTTAGTTGGGAACTCACGCGAAGCTTTCTTT.

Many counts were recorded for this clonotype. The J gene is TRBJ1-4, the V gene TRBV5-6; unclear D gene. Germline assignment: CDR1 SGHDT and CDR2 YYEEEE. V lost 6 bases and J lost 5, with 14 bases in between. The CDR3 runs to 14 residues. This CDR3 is CASTSGATNEKLFF. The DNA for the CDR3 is TGTGCCAGCACCTCGGGAGCGACAAATGAAAAACTGTTTTTT.